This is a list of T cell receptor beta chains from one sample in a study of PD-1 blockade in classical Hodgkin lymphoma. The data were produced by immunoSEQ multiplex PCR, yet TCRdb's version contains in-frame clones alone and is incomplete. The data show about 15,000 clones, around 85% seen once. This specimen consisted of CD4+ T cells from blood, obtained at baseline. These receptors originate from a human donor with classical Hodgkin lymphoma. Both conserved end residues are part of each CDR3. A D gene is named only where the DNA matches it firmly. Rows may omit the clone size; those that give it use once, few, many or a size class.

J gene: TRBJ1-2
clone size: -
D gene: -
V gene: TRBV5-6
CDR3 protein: CASSKGRGAYYGYTF
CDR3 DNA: TGTGCCAGCAGCAAAGGGAGAGGGGCTTACTATGGCTACACCTTC

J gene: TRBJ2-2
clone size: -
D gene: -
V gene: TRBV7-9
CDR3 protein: CASSLRQAGELFF
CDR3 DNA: TGTGCCAGCAGCCTTAGACAGGCCGGGGAGCTGTTTTTT

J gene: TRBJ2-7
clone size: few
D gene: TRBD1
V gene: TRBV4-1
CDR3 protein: CASSQTGTGGPNEQYF
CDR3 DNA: TGCGCCAGCAGCCAGACTGGGACAGGGGGTCCGAACGAGCAGTACTTC

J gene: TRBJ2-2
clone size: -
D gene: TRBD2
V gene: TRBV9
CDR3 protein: CASSVALAGGRAGELFF
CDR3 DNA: TGTGCCAGCAGCGTAGCCTTAGCGGGGGGAAGAGCCGGGGAGCTGTTTTTT

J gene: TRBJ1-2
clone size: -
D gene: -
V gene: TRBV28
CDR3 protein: CASRRQARYGYTF
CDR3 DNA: TGTGCCAGCAGGAGACAGGCTCGCTATGGCTACACCTTC

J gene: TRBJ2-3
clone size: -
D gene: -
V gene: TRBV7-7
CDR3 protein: CASSLGVIATDTQYF
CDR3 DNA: TGTGCTAGCAGCTTGGGGGTAATTGCCACAGATACGCAGTATTTT

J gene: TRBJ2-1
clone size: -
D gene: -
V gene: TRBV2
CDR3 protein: CASSQERVSYNEQFF
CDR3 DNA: TGTGCCAGCAGCCAGGAGAGAGTCTCCTACAATGAGCAGTTCTTC

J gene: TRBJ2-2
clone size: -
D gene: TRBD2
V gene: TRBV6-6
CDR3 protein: CASSYLGRGGGELFF
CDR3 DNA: TGTGCCAGCAGTTACCTAGGACGCGGGGGCGGGGAGCTGTTTTTT

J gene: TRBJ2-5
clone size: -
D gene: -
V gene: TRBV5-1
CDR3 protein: CASSSTGGGETQYF
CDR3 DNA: TGCGCCAGCAGCTCGACAGGAGGGGGAGAGACCCAGTACTTC

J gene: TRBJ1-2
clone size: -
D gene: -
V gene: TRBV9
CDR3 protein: CASSARGYYGYTF
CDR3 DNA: TGTGCCAGCAGCGCCAGGGGCTACTATGGCTACACCTTC

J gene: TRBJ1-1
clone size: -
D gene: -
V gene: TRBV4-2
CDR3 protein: CASSQGIGGNTEAFF
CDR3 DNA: TGTGCCAGCAGCCAAGGTATAGGGGGAAACACTGAAGCTTTCTTT

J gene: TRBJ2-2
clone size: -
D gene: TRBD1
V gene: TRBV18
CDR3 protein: CASSPSRTGLTGELFF
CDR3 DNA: TGTGCCAGCTCACCATCTAGGACAGGGCTAACCGGGGAGCTGTTTTTT

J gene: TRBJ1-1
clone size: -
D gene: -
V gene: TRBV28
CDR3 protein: CASSLLASGTANTEAFF
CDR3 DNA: TGTGCCAGCAGTTTATTAGCCTCCGGGACGGCGAACACTGAAGCTTTCTTT

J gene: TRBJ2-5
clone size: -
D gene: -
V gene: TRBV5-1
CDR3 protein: CASSMDSPYQETQYF
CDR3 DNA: TGCGCCAGCAGCATGGACAGCCCGTACCAAGAGACCCAGTACTTC

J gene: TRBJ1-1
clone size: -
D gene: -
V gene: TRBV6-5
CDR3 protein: CASRRTALNTEAFF
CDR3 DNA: TGTGCCAGCAGGAGGACAGCATTGAACACTGAAGCTTTCTTT